This TCR beta chain was identified during a study of blood T cells in healthy people across ages (dated by TCRdb to the mid-2010s). For the wider study: In model experiments, roughly one uniquely barcoded TCR beta cDNA molecule per two T cells was captured by template switching. The study analyzed two additional independent replicas of 1 million unique cDNA reads from the same blood draw for two donors, one aged 18 to 29 and one aged 80 or older. To avoid experimental bias, donors of different ages were distributed randomly across sequencing lanes. To track age-related changes in TCR beta repertoire diversity, the study relied on deep sequencing normalized with unique cDNA molecular identifiers. Donors were grouped into four age groups: young (average approximately 15 years), middle-aged (approximately 41), aged (roughly 62) and long-lived (less than 85). Study-wide conclusions, independent of this receptor: As age increased, observed TCR beta diversity per million T cells dropped in a roughly linear way, and a significant reduction was already evident by age 40. Conclusive comparison of naive and antigen-experienced compartments was prevented by the profiling of bulk unsorted PBMCs. Estimates of total diversity based on one million sequenced T cells were considered lower bounds and underestimates. The CMV infection status of donors was not known, potentially confounding age-related changes in expanded clonotypes. Observed TCR beta diversity correlated strongly with the percentage of naive T cells measured by flow cytometry. Compared with the aged group, the long-lived group had more naive CD4+ T cells, fewer expanded clones and increased TCR diversity, a pattern suggesting age selection.

Preparation of the library involved 5' RACE. The sequencer was an Illumina HiSeq 2500. A second PCR of about 6 to 12 cycles was performed with a sample-barcoded 5' primer and a J-beta primer mix. A unique molecular identifier was introduced onto each TCR beta cDNA molecule by a template-switch 5' adaptor carrying 12 random nucleotides. Each sample yielded at least 3 million CDR3-containing paired-end reads. First-strand cDNA synthesis was performed from all RNA using the Mint cDNA synthesis kit, with priming by a TRBC-specific oligonucleotide. Following uracil-DNA glycosylase treatment, a first 18-cycle PCR with universal primers M1SS and BC2_uni_R was performed on all cDNA. Under the source paper's analysis protocol: Normalization of each sample was performed by random selection of 1 million high-quality reads, each carrying a distinct molecular identifier. Instead of being binned into consensus sequences, reads that shared molecular identifiers were thrown out. MiTCR, with a Q25 quality threshold and the strictest error-elimination algorithm, was used for CDR3 identification, clonotype clustering and error correction. Lower-bound total TCR beta diversity was estimated with a nonparametric unseen species model using Euler transformation. TCRdb reran the public reads through fastp at Q25 and MiXCR, keeping productive beta chains. Identical CDR3 protein sequences are pooled into one entry, listed with their most common genes and DNA. The V and J calls were not made by the authors but by TCRdb's processing. This sample gives fewer than 2,000,000 distinct CDR3 sequences in total; approximately 32% of them show up just once. The ten largest clones capture 11% of the sample.

The approximately 40 donors, aged about 6 to 95 years, were systemically healthy Caucasian individuals from Russia. Each donor gave about 9.2 milliliters of peripheral blood, drawn into EDTA-treated Vacutainer tubes. PBMCs were isolated by Ficoll-Paque density-gradient centrifugation, with at least 6.5 million obtained per sample. Total RNA was extracted from PBMCs with Trizol reagent, with at least 5.5 micrograms obtained per sample. For every donor, an aliquot of PBMCs went through flow cytometry to measure the percentages of naive CD45RAhigh/CD27high T cells. The CDR3 runs 14 amino acids, cysteine and phenylalanine included. The entry retains the CDR3 DNA only, 42 bases that are in frame from base 1. Deletion took 3 bases off V and 2 bases off J, with a span of 9 bases between the germline ends. According to the germline V gene (reference sequence), CDR1 reads LGHDT and CDR2 reads YNNKEL. About this clonotype itself: Its specific antigen is unknown. The sample holds no much larger clone one base away, and base qualities are not on file.

This sequence was found in a woman in her 30s in good health. The sequenced sample consisted of blood. This chain joins TRBV3-1 to TRBJ2-3; the D segment cannot be called with confidence. The nucleotide sequence reads as follows: TGTGCCAGCAGCCACGCTAGATACACAGATACGCAGTATTTT. Its coded protein is CASSHARYTDTQYF.